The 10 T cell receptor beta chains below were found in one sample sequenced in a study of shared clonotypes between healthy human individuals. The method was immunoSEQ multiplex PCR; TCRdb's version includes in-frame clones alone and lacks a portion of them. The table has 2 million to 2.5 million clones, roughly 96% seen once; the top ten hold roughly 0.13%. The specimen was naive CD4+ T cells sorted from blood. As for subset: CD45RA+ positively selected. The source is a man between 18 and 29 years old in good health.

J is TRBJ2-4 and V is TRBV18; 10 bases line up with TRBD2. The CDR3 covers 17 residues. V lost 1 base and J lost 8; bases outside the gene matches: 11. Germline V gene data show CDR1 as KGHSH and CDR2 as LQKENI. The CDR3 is CASSPRLAGVSRDIQYF. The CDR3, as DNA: TGTGCCAGCTCACCACGCCTAGCGGGAGTCAGCAGGGACATTCAGTACTTC.

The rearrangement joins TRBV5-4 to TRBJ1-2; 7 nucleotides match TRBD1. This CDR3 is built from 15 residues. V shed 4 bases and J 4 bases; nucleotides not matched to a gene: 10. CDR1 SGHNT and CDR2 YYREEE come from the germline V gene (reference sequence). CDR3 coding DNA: TGTGCCAGCAGCCCCGGACAGGAGGAGATCTATGGCTACACCTTC. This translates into CASSPGQEEIYGYTF.

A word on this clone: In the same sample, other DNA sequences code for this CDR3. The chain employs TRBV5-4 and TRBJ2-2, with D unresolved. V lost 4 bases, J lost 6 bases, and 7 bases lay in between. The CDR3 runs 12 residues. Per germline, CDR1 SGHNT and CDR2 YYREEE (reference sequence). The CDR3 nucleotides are TGTGCCAGCAGCCTCGTTTCCGGGGAGCTGTTTTTT. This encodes CASSLVSGELFF.

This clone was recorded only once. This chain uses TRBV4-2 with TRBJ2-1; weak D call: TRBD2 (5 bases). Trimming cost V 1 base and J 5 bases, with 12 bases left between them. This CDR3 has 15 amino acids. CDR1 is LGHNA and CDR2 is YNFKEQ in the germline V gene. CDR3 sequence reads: CASSQGGLADNEQFF. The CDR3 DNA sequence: TGTGCCAGCAGCCAAGGCGGCCTAGCCGACAATGAGCAGTTCTTC.

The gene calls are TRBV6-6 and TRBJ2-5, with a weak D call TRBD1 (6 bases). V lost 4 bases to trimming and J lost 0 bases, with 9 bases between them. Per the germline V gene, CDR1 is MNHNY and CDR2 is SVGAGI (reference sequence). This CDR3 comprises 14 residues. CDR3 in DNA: TGTGCCAGCAGTTCCCAGGGGTACCAAGAGACCCAGTACTTC. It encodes CASSSQGYQETQYF.

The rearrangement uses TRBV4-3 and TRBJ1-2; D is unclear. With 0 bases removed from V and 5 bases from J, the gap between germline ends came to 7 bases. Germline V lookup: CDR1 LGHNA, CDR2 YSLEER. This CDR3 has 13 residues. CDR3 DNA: TGCGCCAGCAGCCAAGACCCAGTTTATGGCTACACCTTC. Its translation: CASSQDPVYGYTF.

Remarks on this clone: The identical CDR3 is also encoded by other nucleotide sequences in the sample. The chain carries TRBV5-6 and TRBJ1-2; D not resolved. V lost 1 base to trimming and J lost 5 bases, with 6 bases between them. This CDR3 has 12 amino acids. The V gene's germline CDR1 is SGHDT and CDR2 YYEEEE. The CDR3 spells CASSLTAYGYTF. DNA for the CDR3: TGTGCCAGCAGCTTGACGGCTTATGGCTACACCTTC.

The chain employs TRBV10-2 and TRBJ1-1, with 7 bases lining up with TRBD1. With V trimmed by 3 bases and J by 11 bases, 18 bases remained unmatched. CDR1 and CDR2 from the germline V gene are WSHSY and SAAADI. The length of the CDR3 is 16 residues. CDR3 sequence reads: CASSDPLPGGKIGAFF. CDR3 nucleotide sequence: TGCGCCAGCAGTGACCCGCTTCCAGGGGGTAAGATAGGGGCTTTCTTT.

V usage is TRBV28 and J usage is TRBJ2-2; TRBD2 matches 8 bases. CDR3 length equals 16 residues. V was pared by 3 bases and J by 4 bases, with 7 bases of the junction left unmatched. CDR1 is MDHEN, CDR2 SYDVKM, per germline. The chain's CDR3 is CASSLYRGGTTGELFF. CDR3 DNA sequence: TGTGCCAGCAGTTTGTATCGCGGGGGGACCACCGGGGAGCTGTTTTTT.

CDR3 sequence (DNA): TGTGCCAGCTCCGGCCCCGGGGCTGGGGCCAACGTCCTGACTTTC. Amino acids: CASSGPGAGANVLTF. The gene calls are TRBV6-6 and TRBJ2-6; D possibly corresponds to TRBD2 (5 bases). The CDR3 sequence is 15 residues long. Germline CDR1 and CDR2: MNHNY and SVGAGI (reference sequence). The V end was cut by 8 bases, the J end by 2 bases, with 13 bases between.